Detailed here is one T cell receptor (beta chain). The sample originates from a study of blood T cell repertoires in COVID-19. Study as a whole: The study drew acute and convalescent COVID-19 samples from the United States, Italy and Spain. From T cells, B-cell-depleted T cells, or PBMCs came the material, which was cDNA or gDNA.

Repertoires were generated with immunoSEQ multiplex PCR, while TCRdb's copy carries only in-frame clones and drops some. The sample lists approximately 250,000 clones, around 90% occurring once. Trimming took 5 bases from V and 6 from J; bases not matched to a gene: 7. Germline assignment: CDR1 MNHNY and CDR2 SVGAGI (reference sequence). The CDR3 consists of 14 residues. Source material: PBMCs or T cells enriched from blood (not recorded which). The TCR was taken from a woman aged 55-69 years in a cohort exposed to, infected with or recovered from COVID-19 (not recorded which). The V call is TRBV6-6, the J call TRBJ1-2; 9 nucleotides align to TRBD1. The CDR3 coding sequence is TGTGCCAGCAGTACCACAGGGGGCTTCGATGGCTACACCTTC. This gives the protein CASSTTGGFDGYTF.